These 29 T cell receptor beta chains were sequenced from one sample in a study of shared clonotypes between healthy human individuals. Generated by immunoSEQ multiplex PCR, the TCRdb table keeps only in-frame clones and is missing some. The table has around 990,000 clones, about 80% seen once; the top ten hold about 0.89%. The sample was memory CD4+ T cells from PBMCs. Subset reported: CD45RA-negative fraction. Source of these receptors: a young man in good health. Some clones in this sample may be carry-over from other donors' samples.

This clone was recorded a few times. J is TRBJ1-2 and V is TRBV28; D not certain. Germline values: CDR1 MDHEN, CDR2 SYDVKM. The CDR3 contains 12 residues. This CDR3 reads CAAGNVNYGYTF. CDR3 sequence (DNA): TGTGCAGCGGGCAATGTTAACTATGGCTACACCTTC.

The chain uses TRBV30 and TRBJ1-2; 9 nucleotides match TRBD1. This CDR3 is built from 14 residues. Germline V gene data show CDR1 as GTSNPN and CDR2 as SVGIG (reference sequence). V trimming: 4 bases; J trimming: 8 bases; junction bases outside the gene matches: 11. CDR3 DNA: TGTGCCTGGACACGGACAGGGGCTGTACTAGGCTACACCTTC. This sequence encodes CAWTRTGAVLGYTF.

A word on this clone: It may be a read error: a sequence one base away is much more abundant. The chain combines TRBV6-1 with TRBJ1-5; D call uncertain. From germline, CDR1 is MNHNS and CDR2 SASEGT. The CDR3 length is 13 residues. V was shortened by 7 bases and J by 0 bases, with 7 bases between the two germline ends. CDR3 sequence (DNA): TGTGCCAGCAATGATCTTAGCAATCAGCCCCAGCATTTT. Amino acids: CASNDLSNQPQHF.

The rearrangement uses TRBV29-1 and TRBJ2-3; 11 bases align to TRBD2. The junction had 6 bases not matched to a gene; V was cut back by 5 bases and J by 2 bases. Germline V gene lookup returns CDR1 SQVTM and CDR2 ANQGSEA. CDR3 size: 15 residues. The CDR3 is CSVLRTSGSTDTQYF. The CDR3 DNA sequence: TGCAGCGTTCTCAGGACTAGCGGGTCCACAGATACGCAGTATTTT.

This clone was counted a few times. J is TRBJ1-1 and V is TRBV7-3, with TRBD1 identical over 7 bases. V trimming: 5 bases; J trimming: 9 bases; junction bases outside the gene matches: 9. Per the germline V gene, CDR1 is SGHTA and CDR2 is FQGTGA. This CDR3 comprises 13 residues. CDR3 bases: TGTGCCAGCAGCCGAACAGGGGAGACAAAAGCTTTCTTT. Protein product: CASSRTGETKAFF.

The chain has TRBV7-8 and TRBJ2-4; 10 positions match TRBD2. From germline, CDR1 is SGHVS and CDR2 FQNEAQ. The CDR3 sequence is 20 residues long. Germline trimming cut 3 bases from V and 0 bases from J; bases unmatched to any gene: 14. The CDR3 sequence: CASSFDRAGGPFGAKNIQYF. Here the CDR3 DNA reads TGTGCCAGCAGCTTCGACCGAGCGGGAGGGCCTTTCGGAGCCAAAAACATTCAGTACTTC.

The CDR3 loop is CASSYGGFSSYNEQFF. As DNA, the CDR3 is TGTGCCAGCAGTTACGGAGGGTTCAGCTCCTACAATGAGCAGTTCTTC. The chain recombines TRBV6-5 with TRBJ2-1; D is perhaps TRBD2 (6 bases). The V gene's germline CDR1 is MNHEY and CDR2 SVGAGI. CDR3 size: 16 residues. V gave up 2 bases and J gave up 0 bases, with 11 bases separating them.

The chain carries TRBV29-1 and TRBJ2-3; D not certain. The germline V and J ends were trimmed by 8 bases and 1 base, with 10 bases remaining between them. This CDR3 is built from 12 residues. Germline-derived CDR1 and CDR2 are SQVTM and ANQGSEA. The CDR3 sequence is CSLRGGTDTQYF. The DNA of the CDR3 is TGCAGCCTTCGTGGGGGCACAGATACGCAGTATTTT.

The chain recombines TRBV28 with TRBJ1-2; D is ambiguous. The CDR3 loop spans 12 amino acids. Deletions cut 2 bases from V and 8 bases from J, with 9 bases between. Germline loops: CDR1 MDHEN, CDR2 SYDVKM. Here the CDR3 DNA reads TGTGCCAGCAGTTTACGGGAGAGAGGCTACACCTTC. Translating it yields CASSLRERGYTF.

The chain carries TRBV4-1 and TRBJ1-2; the D is unclear. The germline V gene encodes CDR1 MGHRA and CDR2 YSYEKL. Deletions cut 1 base from V and 8 bases from J, with 17 bases between. The CDR3 runs to 15 residues. The CDR3 nucleotides are TGCGCCAGCAGCCAAGTAATGGGCCAGATCTGGGGCTACACCTTC. Translating gives CASSQVMGQIWGYTF.

There are a few counts of this clone. The rearrangement joins TRBV1 to TRBJ2-7; TRBD2, the table's D call, was not compared with the DNA. TRBV1 is assigned pseudogene status. This CDR3 is 18 amino acids long. The CDR3 region is CTSSQEALAGDQPYEQYF. The CDR3 region has the DNA TGCACCAGCAGCCAAGAGGCACTAGCGGGAGATCAACCTTACGAGCAGTACTTC.

The rearrangement joins TRBV13 to TRBJ1-1; 8 positions match TRBD1. V shed 5 bases and J 8 bases; nucleotides not matched to a gene: 7. This CDR3 has 13 residues. CDR1 and CDR2 from the germline V gene are PRHDT and FYEKMQ (reference sequence). Here the CDR3 reads CASSRQGRREAFF. CDR3 bases: TGTGCCAGCAGCCGACAGGGGAGAAGGGAAGCTTTCTTT.

Concerning this clone: This specimen includes other DNA sequences encoding the same CDR3. The chain has TRBV9 and TRBJ2-7; D is uncertain. This CDR3 has 14 residues. Germline loops: CDR1 SGDLS, CDR2 YYNGEE. V was trimmed by 0 bases and J by 0 bases, leaving 7 bases between them. The CDR3 region is CASSVVGSSYEQYF. Written as DNA, the CDR3 is TGTGCCAGCAGCGTAGTCGGTAGCTCCTACGAGCAGTACTTC.

A few counts support this clone. The chain carries TRBV9 and TRBJ2-3, with D possibly being TRBD1 (6 bases). CDR3 length equals 16 residues. The germline V gene encodes CDR1 SGDLS and CDR2 YYNGEE. The V end was cut by 3 bases, the J end by 2 bases, with 16 bases between. CDR3 DNA: TGTGCCAGCAGCGGGGGGACATTTCGGTCCACAGATACGCAGTATTTT. Translating gives CASSGGTFRSTDTQYF.

With respect to this clone: This CDR3 is also generated by other DNA sequences in the sample. The chain employs TRBV27 and TRBJ2-7; D possibly corresponds to TRBD2 (5 bases). There are 12 residues in the CDR3. Germline CDR1 MNHEY, CDR2 SMNVEV (reference sequence). V lost 5 bases to trimming and J lost 3 bases, with 8 bases between them. As DNA, the CDR3 is TGTGCCAGCAGTCCCGGGAACTACGAGCAGTACTTC. Residues: CASSPGNYEQYF.

This sequence joins TRBV5-5 and TRBJ1-4; TRBD1 is a possible D gene (5 bases). Germline CDR1 and CDR2: SGHKS and YYEKEE (reference sequence). Trimming cost V 3 bases and J 0 bases, with 6 bases left between them. CDR3 length equals 14 residues. The chain's CDR3 is CASSSGPTNEKLFF. CDR3 sequence (DNA): TGTGCCAGCAGCTCGGGGCCAACTAATGAAAAACTGTTTTTT.

This chain links TRBV5-1 with TRBJ2-3; D is unresolved. The germline V gene has CDR1 SGHRS and CDR2 YFSETQ. V shed 0 bases and J shed 2 bases, with 13 bases lying between them. The CDR3 is 16 residues long. The CDR3 protein is CASSLASGFYTDTQYF. The CDR3 nucleotides read TGCGCCAGCAGCTTGGCCTCAGGCTTCTACACAGATACGCAGTATTTT.

The V gene is TRBV7-2, the J gene TRBJ2-1; the D is unclear. The CDR3 length is 15 residues. The germline V gene encodes CDR1 SGHTA and CDR2 FQGNSA. V lost 2 bases, J lost 7 bases, and 15 bases lay in between. CDR3: CASSLTLTTRNEQFF. The CDR3 DNA sequence: TGTGCCAGCAGCTTAACGTTAACAACGCGAAATGAGCAGTTCTTC.

This chain uses TRBV5-1 with TRBJ1-2, with D tentatively TRBD1 (5 bases). CDR3 length: 15 residues. The germline V and J ends were trimmed by 4 bases and 8 bases, with 21 bases remaining between them. Germline V lookup: CDR1 SGHRS, CDR2 YFSETQ. The CDR3 sequence: CASSPSRRGSSGYTF. CDR3 nucleotides: TGCGCCAGCAGCCCATCCCGTCGGGGGTCTAGCGGCTACACCTTC.

This clone was detected a few times. The CDR3 nucleotides read TGTGCCAGCAGTTACTCTTACGACCCCCAAGAGACCCAGTACTTC. It encodes CASSYSYDPQETQYF. V is TRBV6-6 and J is TRBJ2-5; no reliable D call. CDR3 length: 15 residues. The germline V and J ends were trimmed by 0 bases and 1 base, with 9 bases remaining between them. Germline CDR1 is MNHNY and CDR2 is SVGAGI (reference sequence).

The gene calls are TRBV6-5 and TRBJ1-5; D is possibly TRBD1 (5 bases). CDR3 size: 15 residues. The ends were cut back, 2 bases at V and 2 bases at J, with 10 bases in the middle. Germline CDR1 is MNHEY and CDR2 is SVGAGI. CDR3 sequence: CASSYGRGGNQPQHF. The CDR3 DNA reads TGTGCCAGCAGTTACGGTAGGGGAGGCAATCAGCCCCAGCATTTT.

This chain uses TRBV21-1 with TRBJ2-7; TRBD2 was called by the table and not checked on the DNA. TRBV21-1 is a pseudogene. The CDR3 loop spans 17 amino acids. As DNA, the CDR3 is TGTGCCAGCAGCAAAGTGGGGCTAGCGGGAGTCTCTTACGAGCAGTACTTC. Translating gives CASSKVGLAGVSYEQYF.

Notes on this clone: A read error is likely here: a far larger clone is one base away. Other DNA sequences in the sample encode the same CDR3. The J gene is TRBJ2-7, the V gene TRBV28, with D uncertain. The CDR3 covers 14 residues. CDR1 and CDR2 (germline): MDHEN, SYDVKM. The CDR3 nucleotides are TGTGCCAGCAGGCTAGGTCGTACCTTTTACGAGCAATACTTC. This gives the protein CASRLGRTFYEQYF.

The chain combines TRBV29-1 with TRBJ2-4, with D possibly matching TRBD2 (5 bases). Germline V gives CDR1 SQVTM, CDR2 ANQGSEA. The CDR3 spans 14 residues. The germline V and J ends were trimmed by 7 bases and 14 bases, with 27 bases remaining between them. The CDR3 loop is CSASTQLTRRGEYF. The CDR3 coding sequence is TGCAGCGCCTCGACACAACTGACTCGTCGGGGAGAGTACTTC.

J is TRBJ1-1 and V is TRBV28; TRBD1 is a possible D gene (5 bases). Germline assignment: CDR1 MDHEN and CDR2 SYDVKM. The CDR3 sequence is 14 residues long. Trimming took 8 bases from V and 1 from J, leaving 14 bases between them. The CDR3 DNA sequence: TGTGCCAGCGCTGGGGCCCCTACGAACACTGAAGCTTTCTTT. Its protein product is CASAGAPTNTEAFF.

Remarks on this clone: This is likely an artifact of a read error, given a far larger clone one base away. The chain carries TRBV2 and TRBJ1-2; D may be TRBD1 (6 bases). The V and J ends lost 4 bases and 3 bases respectively, with 9 bases between them. This CDR3 contains 13 residues. Germline V gene sequence: CDR1 SNHLY, CDR2 FYNNEI. For the CDR3, the DNA is TGTGCCAGCAGTGGGACAGCTTACTATGGCTACACCTTC. This encodes CASSGTAYYGYTF.

Concerning this clone itself: This CDR3 is also generated by other DNA sequences in the sample. This chain connects TRBV28 to TRBJ2-6; perhaps TRBD1 as D (6 bases). The CDR3 length is 15 residues. Germline V gene sequence: CDR1 MDHEN, CDR2 SYDVKM. The V gene lost 4 bases and the J gene lost 2 bases, with 9 bases spanning the gap. This CDR3 reads CASSSQGTGANVLTF. The CDR3 region has the DNA TGTGCCAGCAGTTCACAGGGCACTGGGGCCAACGTCCTGACTTTC.

There are a few counts of this clone. The chain is built from TRBV28 and TRBJ2-7; 10 nucleotides agree with TRBD1. CDR1 is MDHEN, CDR2 SYDVKM, per germline. The length of the CDR3 is 15 residues. With 4 bases clipped from V and 3 bases from J, the junction kept 6 bases outside the gene matches. The CDR3, as DNA: TGTGCCAGCAGTTCCTGGGGGACAGGGGACTACGAGCAGTACTTC. The encoded protein is CASSSWGTGDYEQYF.

The table lists this clone with a count of one. The J gene is TRBJ1-1, the V gene TRBV21-1. TRBV21-1 is a listed pseudogene. This CDR3 spans 15 amino acids. Here the CDR3 reads CASSTQSWGDTEAFF. CDR3 sequence (DNA): TGTGCCAGCAGCACCCAAAGTTGGGGGGACACTGAAGCTTTCTTT.